This passage covers 27 T cell receptor beta chains from one sample sequenced in a study of CD8 T cells in Susac syndrome. RNA amounts of about 0.5 to 1 ug underwent reverse transcription with random hexamers. TCRdb passed the immunoSEQ multiplex PCR reads through MiXCR, listing each CDR3 protein once. The top ten clones hold just over 0.5% of a sample with tens of thousands of distinct CDR3 sequences, around 90% of them seen once. Input material: CD8+ T cells from PBMCs. Receptors were obtained from a human donor with multiple sclerosis.

The chain combines TRBV6-2 or TRBV6-3 with TRBJ2-7, with D perhaps matching TRBD2 (7 bases). Germline lookup yields CDR1 MNHEY and CDR2 SVGEGT. The CDR3 loop spans 15 amino acids. V lost 10 bases, J lost 4 bases, and 23 bases lay in between. Here the CDR3 DNA reads TGTGCCACTAAAGACCCCCAAGGGGGGGATTACGAGCAGTACTTC. It specifies CATKDPQGGDYEQYF.

The rearrangement links TRBV7-9 to TRBJ2-5; the D is unclear. Germline V gives CDR1 SEHNR, CDR2 FQNEAQ (reference sequence). Trimming took off 4 bases at V and 5 bases at J, with 11 bases between the two ends. The CDR3 consists of 13 residues. DNA of the CDR3: TGTGCCAGCAGCTCCACTATGGCGGAGACCCAGTACTTC. Its protein is CASSSTMAETQYF.

The chain uses TRBV7-9 and TRBJ2-1; D might be TRBD2 (6 bases). Germline V lookup: CDR1 SEHNR, CDR2 FQNEAQ (reference sequence). This CDR3 spans 13 amino acids. Trimming pared 10 bases from V and 5 bases from J, leaving 15 bases between. DNA of the CDR3: TGTGCCAACGCGCGCGGGGATAACAATGAGCAGTTCTTC. Its protein is CANARGDNNEQFF. Full variable domain (missing parts from reference TRBV7-9 and TRBJ2-1): DTGVSQNPRHKITKRGQNVTFRCDPISEHNRLYWYRQTLGQGPEFLTYFQNEAQLEKSRLLSDRFSAERPKGSFSTLEIQRTEQGDSAMYLCANARGDNNEQFFGPGTRLTVL.

The chain recombines TRBV6-1 with TRBJ1-5, with D maybe TRBD1 (6 bases). Deletions cut 4 bases from V and 2 bases from J, with 18 bases between. Germline loops: CDR1 MNHNS, CDR2 SASEGT. CDR3 length equals 17 residues. DNA of the CDR3: TGTGCCAGCAGTGTCACGTTGACTAACAGGGGCAATCAGCCCCAGCATTTT. Its translation is CASSVTLTNRGNQPQHF.

V gene TRBV3-1 combines with J gene TRBJ2-3; D tentatively fits TRBD1 or TRBD2 (6 bases each). This CDR3 region has 16 residues. Germline CDR1 and CDR2: LGHDT and YNNKEL (reference sequence). Trimming removed 0 bases at V and 2 bases at J, with 12 bases between. The chain's CDR3 is CASSQEEGGLTDTQYF. In DNA form, the CDR3 reads TGTGCCAGCAGCCAAGAAGAAGGGGGGCTCACAGATACGCAGTATTTT.

The V gene is TRBV20-1, the J gene TRBJ2-1; 8 positions match TRBD2. The V segment lost 7 bases and the J segment 4 bases; nucleotides outside the gene matches: 9. CDR3 length: 14 amino acids. CDR1 and CDR2 from the germline V gene are DFQATT and SNEGSKA (reference sequence). The CDR3 loop is CSVPAEREYNEQFF. CDR3 bases: TGCAGTGTCCCAGCTGAGCGGGAGTACAATGAGCAGTTCTTC.

This CDR3 is CASSGGRDYTEAFF. The CDR3 DNA follows: TGTGCCAGCAGCGGGGGAAGGGACTACACTGAAGCTTTCTTT. The gene calls are TRBV5-6 and TRBJ1-1; tentatively, D is TRBD1 (5 bases). This CDR3 comprises 14 residues. The V gene lost 4 bases and the J gene lost 3 bases, with 13 bases spanning the gap. CDR1 and CDR2 from the germline V gene are SGHDT and YYEEEE.

V and J are TRBV27 and TRBJ1-2; D may be TRBD1 (5 bases). CDR1 is MNHEY and CDR2 is SMNVEV in the germline V gene (reference sequence). The V end was cut by 6 bases, the J end by 4 bases, with 18 bases between. This CDR3 has 15 residues. This CDR3 is CASSLYPGLPYGYTF. The DNA for the CDR3 is TGTGCCAGCAGCCTTTACCCGGGACTCCCCTATGGCTACACCTTC.

The J gene is TRBJ2-2, the V gene TRBV11-2; 11 positions match TRBD2. CDR3 length: 17 residues. V shed 1 base, J shed 2 bases, and the junction held 3 bases outside the gene matches. Germline CDR1 reads SGHAT; CDR2 reads FQNNGV. CDR3 sequence (DNA): TGTGCCAGCAGCTTAGCTAGCGGGGGGTATAACACCGGGGAGCTGTTTTTT. Its protein is CASSLASGGYNTGELFF.

The rearrangement links TRBV28 to TRBJ1-2, with TRBD1 matching 8 bases. V dropped 8 bases and J dropped 6; count of bases not matched to a gene: 14. From germline, CDR1 is MDHEN and CDR2 SYDVKM. The CDR3 is made up of 15 amino acids. The CDR3 sequence: CASLYPEPGGHGYTF. In nucleotides, the CDR3 is TGTGCCAGCCTTTATCCCGAGCCAGGGGGCCATGGCTACACCTTC.

A single count supports this clonotype. The rearrangement joins TRBV10-3 to TRBJ2-1; 7 bases match TRBD1. The junction had 7 bases not matched to a gene; V was cut back by 11 bases and J by 0 bases. The CDR3 consists of 14 residues. CDR1 ENHRY and CDR2 SYGVKD come from the germline V gene. The CDR3 coding sequence is TGTGCCCTAGGGACAGCCCGCTCCTACAATGAGCAGTTCTTC. Translating gives CALGTARSYNEQFF.

CDR3 loop: CASSPQGRESKKQFF. In DNA, the CDR3 is TGTGCCAGCAGTCCCCAGGGGCGGGAGTCCAAGAAGCAGTTCTTC. The chain carries TRBV12-3 or TRBV12-4 and TRBJ2-1, with a weak D call TRBD2 (7 bases). Trimming took off 5 bases at V and 11 bases at J, with 22 bases between the two ends. This CDR3 contains 15 residues.

The CDR3 spells CASRDRIKVNEQFF. CDR3 in DNA: TGTGCCAGCAGGGACAGGATAAAGGTCAATGAGCAGTTCTTC. The chain links TRBV27 to TRBJ2-1, with TRBD1 identical over 7 bases. After removal of 6 bases from V and 6 bases from J, the junction contained 8 bases not matched to a gene. Germline V gene sequence: CDR1 MNHEY, CDR2 SMNVEV (reference sequence). The CDR3 consists of 14 residues.

The rearrangement joins TRBV20-1 to TRBJ1-3; the match to TRBD1 covers 7 bases. Germline V gene sequence: CDR1 DFQATT, CDR2 SNEGSKA (reference sequence). This CDR3 spans 13 amino acids. With V trimmed by 8 bases and J by 0 bases, 4 bases remained unmatched. Written as DNA, the CDR3 is TGCAGTACAGGGGTGAACTCTGGAAACACCATATATTTT. Translated, it gives CSTGVNSGNTIYF.

A single count supports this clonotype. The chain carries TRBV5-1 and TRBJ1-1, with D possibly TRBD1 on 5 matching bases. Looked up from germline, CDR1 is SGHRS and CDR2 is YFSETQ. The V end lost 4 bases, the J end lost 0 bases, and 10 bases lay between the germline ends. The CDR3 runs to 14 residues. The CDR3 protein is CASSADIMNTEAFF. The CDR3 bases are TGCGCCAGCAGCGCGGACATCATGAACACTGAAGCTTTCTTT.

The chain employs TRBV27 and TRBJ2-3, with 8 bases aligning to TRBD2. The germline V gene has CDR1 MNHEY and CDR2 SMNVEV (reference sequence). J lost 1 base, V lost 2 bases, and 5 bases had no gene match. There are 16 residues in the CDR3. The CDR3 protein is CASSLTSGPRTDTQYF. DNA for the CDR3: TGTGCCAGCAGTTTAACTAGCGGACCCCGCACAGATACGCAGTATTTT.

The rearrangement uses TRBV19 and TRBJ2-7, with 7 bases matching TRBD2. Germline V lookup: CDR1 LNHDA, CDR2 SQIVND (reference sequence). The length of the CDR3 is 14 residues. Unmatched junction bases numbered 6, after V lost 3 bases and J lost 4 bases. For the CDR3, the DNA is TGTGCCAGTAGTATTGTCGGGGAGGGATACGAGCAGTACTTC. This translates into CASSIVGEGYEQYF.

This chain connects TRBV28 to TRBJ1-4; TRBD1 matches at 8 bases. The CDR3 contains 16 residues. V trimming: 5 bases; J trimming: 6 bases; junction bases outside the gene matches: 11. Germline CDR1 reads MDHEN; CDR2 reads SYDVKM. CDR3 in DNA: TGTGCCAGCAGTCCCGGAAGGACAGGGTCGGATGAAAAACTGTTTTTT. Translated, it gives CASSPGRTGSDEKLFF.

This chain connects TRBV19 to TRBJ1-1, with unresolved D. Between the trimmed V and J ends, which lost 5 bases and 0 bases, there was a span of 13 bases. The germline V gene encodes CDR1 LNHDA and CDR2 SQIVND (reference sequence). CDR3 length equals 15 residues. This chain's CDR3 is CASSFTQRMNTEAFF. DNA of the CDR3: TGTGCCAGTAGTTTCACCCAGAGAATGAACACTGAAGCTTTCTTT.

The rearrangement joins TRBV6-1 to TRBJ2-1; D possibly corresponds to TRBD1 (7 bases). V lost 6 bases, J lost 4 bases, and 10 bases lay in between. Germline V gene sequence: CDR1 MNHNS, CDR2 SASEGT. The CDR3 length is 13 residues. The CDR3 nucleotides read TGTGCCAGCAGGCGGGACAGATACAATGAGCAGTTCTTC. Protein product: CASRRDRYNEQFF.

This chain joins TRBV9 and TRBJ2-7, with 16 bases that match TRBD2. V gave up 3 bases and J gave up 3 bases; unmatched junction bases: 6. The CDR3 runs to 17 residues. Per the germline V gene, CDR1 is SGDLS and CDR2 is YYNGEE. CDR3 in DNA: TGTGCCAGCAGCGGACCGGGACTAGCGGGAGGGCTCTACGAGCAGTACTTC. This translates into CASSGPGLAGGLYEQYF.

The chain carries TRBV10-3 and TRBJ2-3, with D hard to call. V was shortened by 4 bases and J by 2 bases, with 16 bases between the two germline ends. The CDR3 length is 16 residues. From germline, CDR1 is ENHRY and CDR2 SYGVKD. This CDR3 is CAISGGNSVDTDTQYF. DNA of the CDR3: TGTGCCATCAGTGGCGGAAACAGCGTGGACACAGATACGCAGTATTTT.

The chain has TRBV12-3 or TRBV12-4 and TRBJ1-2, with TRBD1 identical over 7 bases. V lost 6 bases and J lost 7; bases outside the gene matches: 11. CDR3 length equals 14 residues. CDR3 nucleotides: TGTGCCAGCAGCCTAAAACGGACAGGTGTTGGCTACACCTTC. Translating gives CASSLKRTGVGYTF.

This clonotype turned up a few times. This chain joins TRBV14 and TRBJ2-7, with 8 bases aligning to TRBD2. Germline trimming cut 4 bases from V and 1 base from J; bases unmatched to any gene: 21. The CDR3 sequence is 20 residues long. Per the germline V gene, CDR1 is SGHDN and CDR2 is FVKESK. CDR3: CASSPNTILEGTRPSYEQYF. As DNA, the CDR3 is TGTGCCAGCAGCCCAAATACTATTCTAGAAGGGACTAGACCATCCTACGAGCAGTACTTC.

This chain connects TRBV5-6 to TRBJ2-5; D remains ambiguous. Deletions cut 6 bases from V and 0 bases from J, with 18 bases between. Germline V gene data show CDR1 as SGHDT and CDR2 as YYEEEE. There are 16 residues in the CDR3. The CDR3 region is CASNTKNSWYQETQYF. The CDR3, as DNA: TGTGCCAGCAACACGAAGAACAGTTGGTACCAAGAGACCCAGTACTTC.

The chain recombines TRBV9 with TRBJ2-7, with unresolved D. Trimming shortened V by 0 bases and J by 2 bases, and 12 bases separated the two germline ends. The CDR3 has 15 amino acids. Per germline, CDR1 SGDLS and CDR2 YYNGEE. CDR3 nucleotide sequence: TGTGCCAGCAGCGTAGGAGCTAAGATGCCCTACGAGCAGTACTTC. Amino acid sequence: CASSVGAKMPYEQYF.

The rearrangement uses TRBV12-3 or TRBV12-4 and TRBJ2-2; no reliable D call. The CDR3 is 16 amino acids. Trimming took 5 bases from V and 1 from J, leaving 14 bases between them. The CDR3 coding sequence is TGTGCCAGCAGTCCAACACCGCTAAAGAACACCGGGGAGCTGTTTTTT. Protein: CASSPTPLKNTGELFF.